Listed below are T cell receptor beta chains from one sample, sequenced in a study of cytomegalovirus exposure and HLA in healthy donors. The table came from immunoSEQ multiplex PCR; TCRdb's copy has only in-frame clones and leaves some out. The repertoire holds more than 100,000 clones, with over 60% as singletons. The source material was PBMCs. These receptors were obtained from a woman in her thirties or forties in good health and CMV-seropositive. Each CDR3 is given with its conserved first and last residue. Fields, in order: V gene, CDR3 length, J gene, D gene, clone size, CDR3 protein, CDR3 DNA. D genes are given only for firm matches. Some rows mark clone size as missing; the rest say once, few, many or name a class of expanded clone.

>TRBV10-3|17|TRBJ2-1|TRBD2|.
CAISDPTSGKSYNEQFF
TGTGCCATCAGTGATCCGACTAGCGGGAAAAGCTACAATGAGCAGTTCTTC
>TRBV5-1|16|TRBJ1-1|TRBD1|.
CASSSGQQGVGTEAFF
TGCGCCAGCAGCTCCGGACAGCAGGGGGTAGGGACTGAAGCTTTCTTT
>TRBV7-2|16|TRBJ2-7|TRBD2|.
CASSLALAGVVAEQYF
TGTGCCAGCAGCTTAGCGCTAGCGGGAGTTGTAGCCGAGCAGTACTTC
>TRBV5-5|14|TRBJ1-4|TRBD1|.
CASSSGQGTEKLFF
TGTGCCAGCAGCTCAGGACAGGGAACTGAAAAACTGTTTTTT
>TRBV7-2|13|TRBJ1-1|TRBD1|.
CASSPRTGKNAFF
TGTGCCAGCAGCCCCCGGACAGGGAAAAATGCTTTCTTT
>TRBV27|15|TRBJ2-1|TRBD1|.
CASSSVTGGYNEQFF
TGTGCCAGCAGTTCGGTGACAGGGGGTTACAATGAGCAGTTCTTC
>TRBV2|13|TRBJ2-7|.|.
CASSDDSFYEQYF
TGTGCCAGCAGTGATGACAGCTTCTACGAGCAGTACTTC
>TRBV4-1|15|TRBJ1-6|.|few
CASSHQGSGNSPLHF
TGCGCCAGCAGCCATCAGGGATCTGGAAATTCACCCCTCCACTTT
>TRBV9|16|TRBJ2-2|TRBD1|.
CASSVEQGRNTGELFF
TGTGCCAGCAGCGTAGAACAGGGGCGGAACACCGGGGAGCTGTTTTTT
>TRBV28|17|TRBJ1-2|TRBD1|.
CASTDPLGTGALGGYTF
TGTGCCAGCACCGACCCTCTAGGGACAGGGGCGTTGGGTGGCTACACCTTC
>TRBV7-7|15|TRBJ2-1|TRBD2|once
CASSRGTSGANEQFF
TGTGCTAGCAGCCGCGGGACTAGCGGAGCCAATGAGCAGTTCTTC
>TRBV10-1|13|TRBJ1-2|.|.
CASSERQGQGYTF
TGCGCCAGCAGTGAAAGGCAGGGCCAGGGCTACACCTTC
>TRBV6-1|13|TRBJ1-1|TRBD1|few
CASSLTGDTEAFF
TGTGCCAGCAGTTTGACAGGGGACACTGAAGCTTTCTTT
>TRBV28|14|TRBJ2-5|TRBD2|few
CASSLLAGGETQYF
TGTGCCAGCAGTTTATTAGCGGGCGGGGAGACCCAGTACTTC
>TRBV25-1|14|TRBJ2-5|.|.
CASSEAGPQETQYF
TGTGCCAGCAGTGAAGCGGGGCCGCAAGAGACCCAGTACTTC
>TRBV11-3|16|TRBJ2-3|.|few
CASSLSGALGTDTQYF
TGTGCCAGCAGCTTATCAGGGGCCCTGGGCACAGATACGCAGTATTTT
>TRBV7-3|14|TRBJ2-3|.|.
CASSLSTNPNTQYF
TGTGCCAGCAGTCTTTCTACCAATCCGAATACGCAGTATTTT
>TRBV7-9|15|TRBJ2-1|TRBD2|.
CASSQSGRNQHEQFF
TGTGCCAGCAGCCAGAGCGGGAGGAATCAACATGAGCAGTTCTTC
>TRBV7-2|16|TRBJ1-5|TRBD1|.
CASSPFMTGVNQPQHF
TGTGCCAGCAGCCCATTCATGACAGGGGTCAATCAGCCCCAGCATTTT
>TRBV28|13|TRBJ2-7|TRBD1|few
CASSSPGGDREGF
TGTGCCAGCAGTTCTCCTGGGGGGGACAGGGAGGGCTTC
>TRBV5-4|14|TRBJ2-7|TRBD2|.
CASSLAGGLDEQYF
TGTGCCAGCAGCTTAGCGGGGGGGTTGGACGAGCAGTACTTC
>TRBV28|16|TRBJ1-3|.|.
CASSASRGLEGNTIYF
TGTGCCAGCAGTGCGTCGCGGGGGCTGGAAGGAAACACCATATATTTT
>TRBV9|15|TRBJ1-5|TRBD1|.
CASSATGGSNQPQHF
TGTGCCAGCAGCGCGACAGGGGGGAGCAATCAGCCCCAGCATTTT
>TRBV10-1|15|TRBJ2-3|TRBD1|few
CASSGGQGQTDTQYF
TGCGCCAGCAGTGGAGGACAGGGACAGACAGATACGCAGTATTTT
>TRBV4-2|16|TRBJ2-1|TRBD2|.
CASGQNETSGHNEQFF
TGTGCCAGCGGCCAAAATGAGACTAGCGGTCACAATGAGCAGTTCTTC
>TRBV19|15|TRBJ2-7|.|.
CASSPDSSPVYEQYF
TGTGCCAGTAGTCCAGACTCCTCACCGGTCTACGAGCAGTACTTC
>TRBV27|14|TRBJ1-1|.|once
CASSLRGPDTEAFF
TGTGCCAGCAGTTTGCGGGGGCCCGACACTGAAGCTTTCTTT
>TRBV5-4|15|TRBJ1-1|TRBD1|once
CASSTDRVMNTEAFF
TGTGCCAGCAGCACCGACAGGGTCATGAACACTGAAGCTTTCTTT
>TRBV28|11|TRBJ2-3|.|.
CQVSGTDTQYF
TGCCAGGTCTCCGGCACAGATACGCAGTATTTT